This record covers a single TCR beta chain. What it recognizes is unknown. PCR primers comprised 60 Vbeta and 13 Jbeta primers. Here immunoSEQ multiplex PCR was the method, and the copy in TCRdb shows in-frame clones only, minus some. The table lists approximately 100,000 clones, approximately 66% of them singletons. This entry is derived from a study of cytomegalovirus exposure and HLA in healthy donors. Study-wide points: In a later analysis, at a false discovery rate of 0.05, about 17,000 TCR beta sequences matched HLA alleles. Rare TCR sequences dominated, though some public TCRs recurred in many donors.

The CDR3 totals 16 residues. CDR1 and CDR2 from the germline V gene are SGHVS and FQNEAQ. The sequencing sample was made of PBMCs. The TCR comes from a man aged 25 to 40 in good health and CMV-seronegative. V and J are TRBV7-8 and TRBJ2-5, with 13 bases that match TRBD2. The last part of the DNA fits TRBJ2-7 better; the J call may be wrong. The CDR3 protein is CASSPPWTSGSHEQYF. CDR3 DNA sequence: TGTGCCAGCAGCCCCCCATGGACTAGCGGGAGTCACGAGCAGTACTTC.